The rows below give T cell receptor beta chains drawn from one sample of a study of T-cell memory formation after mild COVID-19. MiXCR was run by TCRdb on the 5' RACE reads, yielding one entry per CDR3 protein. The sample has roughly 160,000 distinct CDR3 sequences, about an eighth seen once. Sequencing was carried out using PBMCs or a T cell subset sorted from them (not recorded which). These receptors were obtained from a young man who had mild COVID-19 (a few samples of this study predate the infection). Cell type and time point are not known. The conserved cysteine and the conserved F or W are not part of the CDR3 here. D genes are given only for firm matches. Size is omitted from some rows. Given values are once, few, many or a class for expanded clones.

clone size	D gene	V gene	J gene	CDR3 protein
NA	NA	TRBV20-1	TRBJ2-3	SARLNWRVGSKDTQY
NA	NA	TRBV6-2/TRBV6-3	TRBJ1-1	ASSSLQVTMNTEAF
few	TRBD2	TRBV29-1	TRBJ2-3	SAPGGSTDTQY
few	TRBD2	TRBV4-1	TRBJ2-7	ASSREGRAGGSYEQY
few	NA	TRBV7-2	TRBJ2-7	ASSFDALEQY
few	NA	TRBV7-2	TRBJ1-1	ASSLRVRNTEAF
few	NA	TRBV4-1	TRBJ2-7	ASSQDSGPAFYEQY
medium-sized	TRBD1	TRBV15	TRBJ2-7	ATSRTGQSYEQY
few	NA	TRBV20-1	TRBJ1-1	SASPPTSNTEAF
NA	NA	TRBV14	TRBJ2-1	ASSQANTGRPF
many	NA	TRBV12-3/TRBV12-4	TRBJ2-2	ASRSRSLNTGELF
few	NA	TRBV7-2	TRBJ2-3	ASSLAEYTDTQY
many	NA	TRBV6-2/TRBV6-3	TRBJ1-6	ASSPPLH
NA	TRBD2	TRBV20-1	TRBJ2-5	SARASGGVQETQY
few	TRBD2	TRBV2	TRBJ2-2	ASGPRRGGSGNTGELF
few	NA	TRBV7-9	TRBJ2-7	ASSFSTSSLEQY
NA	NA	TRBV29-1	TRBJ2-1	SVGDGSSYNEQF
NA	TRBD1	TRBV27	TRBJ1-4	ASSLTGGRGEKLF
NA	TRBD2	TRBV7-2	TRBJ2-1	ASSFTAGGPLKQF
NA	TRBD2	TRBV6-1	TRBJ2-3	ASNLSGGARTDTQY
NA	NA	TRBV14	TRBJ1-1	ASSQRRRTDGCEAF
NA	NA	TRBV12-3/TRBV12-4	TRBJ2-2	ASSFPTVNTGELF
NA	NA	TRBV4-3	TRBJ2-5	ASSQRLRETQY
NA	NA	TRBV12-3/TRBV12-4	TRBJ1-3	ASSFRDTIY
many	NA	TRBV7-3	TRBJ2-1	ASSLDGGDYNEQF
few	NA	TRBV2	TRBJ2-1	ASSDLDSAWF
few	NA	TRBV28	TRBJ1-2	ASSKEAGMGYT
few	TRBD1	TRBV7-2	TRBJ2-7	ASSWDRGLFEQY
NA	NA	TRBV12-5	TRBJ1-2	ASGLVAPYGYT
few	TRBD2	TRBV20-1	TRBJ2-1	SAREAGASSYNEQF
few	NA	TRBV6-6	TRBJ1-1	ASSYQLRGNTEAF
few	TRBD1	TRBV6-5	TRBJ2-2	ASSYTGGNTGELF
few	NA	TRBV2	TRBJ1-4	AIPTGSTNEKLF
few	TRBD1	TRBV5-4	TRBJ2-3	ASRAGGDTDTQY
NA	NA	TRBV28	TRBJ2-1	ASGGGPYNEQF